This T cell receptor beta chain was recovered during a study of T cells in Graves' hyperthyroidism and ophthalmopathy. General study points: Within blood appeared most thyroid clonotypes that had expanded above 0.001.

There are a few counts of this clonotype. Its antigen is as yet unknown. Amplification of TCR beta CDR3 regions used RNA as the template. An initial round of RT-PCR targeting the TCR CDR3 relied on the HTBI primer set. In TCRdb, the multiplex PCR reads were re-called with MiXCR into one record per CDR3 protein. The sample lists around 300,000 distinct CDR3 sequences, approximately 15% occurring once. Specimen: blood. The clonotype comes from a woman aged 40 to 50 with Graves' ophthalmopathy.

CDR3 region: CASSSTGIRDTEAFF. CDR3 DNA sequence: TGTGCCAGCAGTTCTACAGGGATTAGGGACACTGAAGCTTTCTTT. J is TRBJ1-1 and V is TRBV28; TRBD1 is a possible D gene (6 bases). Germline V gene data show CDR1 as MDHEN and CDR2 as SYDVKM. V lost 4 bases and J lost 3, with 15 bases in between. This CDR3 contains 15 residues.